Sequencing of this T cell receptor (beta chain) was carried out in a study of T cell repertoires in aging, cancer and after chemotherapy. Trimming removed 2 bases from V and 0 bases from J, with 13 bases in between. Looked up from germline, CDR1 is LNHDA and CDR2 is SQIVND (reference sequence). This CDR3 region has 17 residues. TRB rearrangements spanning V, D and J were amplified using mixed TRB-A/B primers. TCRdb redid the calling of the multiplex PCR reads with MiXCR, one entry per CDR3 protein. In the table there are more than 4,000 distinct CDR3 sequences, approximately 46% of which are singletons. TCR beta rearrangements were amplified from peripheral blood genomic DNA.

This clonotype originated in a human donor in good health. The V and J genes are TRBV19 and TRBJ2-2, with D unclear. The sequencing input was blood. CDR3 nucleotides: TGTGCCAGTAGTATATATCCGGGTGGAGCGAACACCGGGGAGCTGTTTTTT. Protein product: CASSIYPGGANTGELFF.